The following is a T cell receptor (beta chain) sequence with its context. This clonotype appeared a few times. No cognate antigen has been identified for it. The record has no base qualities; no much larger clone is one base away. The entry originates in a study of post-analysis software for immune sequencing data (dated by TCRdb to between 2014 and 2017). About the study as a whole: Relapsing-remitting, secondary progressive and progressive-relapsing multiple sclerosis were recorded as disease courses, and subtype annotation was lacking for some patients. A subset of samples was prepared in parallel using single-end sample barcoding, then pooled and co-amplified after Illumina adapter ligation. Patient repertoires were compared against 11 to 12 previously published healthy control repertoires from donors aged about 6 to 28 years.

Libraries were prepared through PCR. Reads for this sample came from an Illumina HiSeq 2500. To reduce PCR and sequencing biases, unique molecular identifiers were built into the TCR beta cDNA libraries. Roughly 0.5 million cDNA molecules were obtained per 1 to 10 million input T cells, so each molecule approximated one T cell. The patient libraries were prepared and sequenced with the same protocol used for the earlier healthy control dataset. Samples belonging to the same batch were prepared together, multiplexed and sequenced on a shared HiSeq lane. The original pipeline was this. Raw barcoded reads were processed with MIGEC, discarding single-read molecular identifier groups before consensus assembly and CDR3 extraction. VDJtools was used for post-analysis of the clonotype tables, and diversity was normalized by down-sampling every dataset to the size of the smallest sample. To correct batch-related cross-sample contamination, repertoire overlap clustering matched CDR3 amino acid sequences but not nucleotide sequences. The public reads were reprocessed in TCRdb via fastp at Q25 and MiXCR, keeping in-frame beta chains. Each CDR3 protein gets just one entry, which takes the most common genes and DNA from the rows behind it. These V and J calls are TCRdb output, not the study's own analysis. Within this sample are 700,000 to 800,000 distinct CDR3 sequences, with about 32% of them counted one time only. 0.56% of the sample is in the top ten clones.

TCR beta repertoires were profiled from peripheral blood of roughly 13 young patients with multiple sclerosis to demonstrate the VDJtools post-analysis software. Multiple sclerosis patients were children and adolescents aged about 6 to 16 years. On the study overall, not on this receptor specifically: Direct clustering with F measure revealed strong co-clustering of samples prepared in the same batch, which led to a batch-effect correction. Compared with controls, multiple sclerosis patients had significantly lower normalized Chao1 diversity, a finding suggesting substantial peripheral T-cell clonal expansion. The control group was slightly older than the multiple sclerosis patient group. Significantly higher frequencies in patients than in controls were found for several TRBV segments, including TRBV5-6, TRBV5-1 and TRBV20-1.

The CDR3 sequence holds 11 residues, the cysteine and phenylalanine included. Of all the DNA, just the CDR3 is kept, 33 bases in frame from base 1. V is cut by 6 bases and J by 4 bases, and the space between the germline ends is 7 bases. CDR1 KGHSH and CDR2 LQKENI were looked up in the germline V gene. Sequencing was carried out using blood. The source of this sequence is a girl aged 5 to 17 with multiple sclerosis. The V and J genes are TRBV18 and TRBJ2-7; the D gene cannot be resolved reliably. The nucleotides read TGTGCCAGCTCCCCGCAATACGAGCAGTACTTC. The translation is CASSPQYEQYF.